Shown below are 5 T cell receptor beta chains from a single sample sequenced in a study of T cells in Graves' hyperthyroidism and ophthalmopathy. RNA transcripts were the template for amplifying TCR beta CDR3 regions. The HTBI primer set was used in a first-round RT-PCR of the TCR CDR3. TCRdb reprocessed the multiplex PCR reads via MiXCR and lists one record per CDR3 protein. The top ten hold about 40% of the sample, which has under 250,000 distinct CDR3 sequences, about 24% seen once. Sequencing was done on a sample of blood. The origin of the receptors is a woman between 40 and 55 years old with Graves' ophthalmopathy.

This clonotype was recorded at least ten times. This rearrangement joins TRBV3-1 to TRBJ1-3; TRBD1 matches at 7 bases. The CDR3 contains 15 residues. Germline assignment: CDR1 LGHDT and CDR2 YNNKEL (reference sequence). V lost 1 base, J lost 4 bases, and 4 bases stayed unmatched. The DNA for the CDR3 is TGTGCCAGCAGCCAAGCAGGGGGGTCAGGAAACACCATATATTTT. Amino acid sequence: CASSQAGGSGNTIYF.

This clonotype came up many times. The chain employs TRBV28 and TRBJ2-5; a weak D match, TRBD1 (5 bases). CDR1 and CDR2 (germline): MDHEN, SYDVKM. V shed 6 bases and J shed 0 bases, with 8 bases lying between them. The CDR3 sequence is 13 residues long. As DNA, the CDR3 is TGTGCCAGCAGGACAGAGTACCAAGAGACCCAGTACTTC. Translated, it gives CASRTEYQETQYF.

The sample holds many counts of this clonotype. V is TRBV6-1 and J is TRBJ1-2, with 7 bases matching TRBD1. The trim removed 4 bases at V and 0 bases at J, leaving 17 bases unmatched. The V gene's germline CDR1 is MNHNS and CDR2 SASEGT. CDR3 length: 19 amino acids. CDR3 nucleotide sequence: TGTGCCAGCAGTGCCACACACGGACAGGCGTCGATAGCTAACTATGGCTACACCTTC. Protein sequence: CASSATHGQASIANYGYTF.

The chain is built from TRBV30 and TRBJ1-2; no firm D call. V lost 0 bases, J lost 4 bases, and 9 bases lay in between. The CDR3 loop spans 13 amino acids. Germline V gives CDR1 GTSNPN, CDR2 SVGIG (reference sequence). The chain's CDR3 is CAWSVKGSYGYTF. CDR3 sequence (DNA): TGTGCCTGGAGTGTAAAAGGGTCCTATGGCTACACCTTC.

This clonotype appeared many times. The rearrangement links TRBV5-1 to TRBJ1-3, with D possibly matching TRBD1 (5 bases). Trimming removed 0 bases from V and 0 bases from J, with 7 bases in between. CDR1 SGHRS and CDR2 YFSETQ come from the germline V gene. The CDR3 loop spans 15 amino acids. CDR3 in DNA: TGCGCCAGCAGCTTGGCAGGGAGCTCTGGAAACACCATATATTTT. This gives the protein CASSLAGSSGNTIYF.